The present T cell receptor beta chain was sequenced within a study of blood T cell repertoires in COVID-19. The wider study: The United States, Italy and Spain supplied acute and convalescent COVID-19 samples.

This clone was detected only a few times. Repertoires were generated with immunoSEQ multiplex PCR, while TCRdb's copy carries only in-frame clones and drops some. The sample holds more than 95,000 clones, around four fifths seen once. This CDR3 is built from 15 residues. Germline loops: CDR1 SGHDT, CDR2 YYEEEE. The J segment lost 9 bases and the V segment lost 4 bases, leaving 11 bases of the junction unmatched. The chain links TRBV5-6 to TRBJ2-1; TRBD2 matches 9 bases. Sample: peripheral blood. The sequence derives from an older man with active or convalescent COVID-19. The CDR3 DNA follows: TGTGCCAGCAGCCGACAGGGAGTAGCGGGGGCTGAGCAGTTCTTC. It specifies CASSRQGVAGAEQFF. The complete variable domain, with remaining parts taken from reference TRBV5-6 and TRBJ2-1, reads DAGVTQSPTHLIKTRGQQVTLRCSPKSGHDTVSWYQQALGQGPQFIFQYYEEEERQRGNFPDRFSGHQFPNYSSELNVNALLLGDSALYLCASSRQGVAGAEQFFGPGTRLTVL.